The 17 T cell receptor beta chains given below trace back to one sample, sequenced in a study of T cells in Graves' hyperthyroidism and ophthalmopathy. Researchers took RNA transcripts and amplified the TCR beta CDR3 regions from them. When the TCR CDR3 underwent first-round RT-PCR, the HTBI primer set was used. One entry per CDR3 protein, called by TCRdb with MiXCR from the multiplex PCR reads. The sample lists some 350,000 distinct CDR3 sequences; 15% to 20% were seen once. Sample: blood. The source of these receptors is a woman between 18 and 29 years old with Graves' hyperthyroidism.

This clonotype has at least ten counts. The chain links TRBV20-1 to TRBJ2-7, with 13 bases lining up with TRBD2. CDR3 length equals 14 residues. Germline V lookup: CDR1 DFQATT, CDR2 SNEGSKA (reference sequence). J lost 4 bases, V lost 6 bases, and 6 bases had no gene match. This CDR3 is CSAPPGLAGYEQYF. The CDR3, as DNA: TGCAGTGCCCCACCGGGACTAGCGGGGTACGAGCAGTACTTC.

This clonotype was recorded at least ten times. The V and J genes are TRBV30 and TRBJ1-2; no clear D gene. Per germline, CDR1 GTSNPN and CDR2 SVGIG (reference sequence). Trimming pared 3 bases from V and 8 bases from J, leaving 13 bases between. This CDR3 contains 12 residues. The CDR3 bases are TGTGCCTGGAGCCTAAAAGGACCAGGCTACACCTTC. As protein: CAWSLKGPGYTF. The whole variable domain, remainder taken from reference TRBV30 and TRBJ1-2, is SQTIHQWPATLVQPVGSPLSLECTVEGTSNPNLYWYRQAAGRGLQLLFYSVGIGQISSEVPQNLSASRPQDRQFILSSKKLLLSDSGFYLCAWSLKGPGYTFGSGTRLTVV.

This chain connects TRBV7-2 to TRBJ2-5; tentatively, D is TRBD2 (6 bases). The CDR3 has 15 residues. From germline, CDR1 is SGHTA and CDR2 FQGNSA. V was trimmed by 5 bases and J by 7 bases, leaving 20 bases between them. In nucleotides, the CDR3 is TGTGCCAGCAGCCGGGGGACGGCTAACATTCGGACCCAGTACTTC. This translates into CASSRGTANIRTQYF.

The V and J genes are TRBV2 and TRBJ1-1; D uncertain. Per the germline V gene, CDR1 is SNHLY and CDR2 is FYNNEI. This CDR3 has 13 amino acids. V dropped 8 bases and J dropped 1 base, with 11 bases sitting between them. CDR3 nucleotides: TGTGCCAGCGGGCCGTTAAGGAACACTGAAGCTTTCTTT. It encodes CASGPLRNTEAFF.

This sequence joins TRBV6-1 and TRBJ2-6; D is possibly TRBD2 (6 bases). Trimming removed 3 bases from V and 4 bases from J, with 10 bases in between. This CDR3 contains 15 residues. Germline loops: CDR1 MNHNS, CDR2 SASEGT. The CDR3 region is CASSDGGSGANVLTF. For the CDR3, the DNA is TGTGCCAGCAGTGACGGGGGTTCCGGGGCCAACGTCCTGACTTTC.

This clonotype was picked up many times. CDR3 sequence: CASSLVGAETGELFF. The CDR3 region has the DNA TGTGCCAGCAGCTTAGTGGGAGCGGAAACCGGGGAGCTGTTTTTT. The gene calls are TRBV7-6 and TRBJ2-2; D perhaps matches TRBD2 (5 bases). The germline CDR1 and CDR2 sequences are SGHVS and FNYEAQ. Trimming pared 1 base from V and 5 bases from J, leaving 11 bases between. The CDR3 length is 15 residues.

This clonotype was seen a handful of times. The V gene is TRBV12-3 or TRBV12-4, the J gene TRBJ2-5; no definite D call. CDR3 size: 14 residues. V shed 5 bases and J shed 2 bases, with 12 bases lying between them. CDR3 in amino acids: CASSVDAGQETQYF. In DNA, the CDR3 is TGTGCCAGCAGTGTAGACGCCGGGCAAGAGACCCAGTACTTC.

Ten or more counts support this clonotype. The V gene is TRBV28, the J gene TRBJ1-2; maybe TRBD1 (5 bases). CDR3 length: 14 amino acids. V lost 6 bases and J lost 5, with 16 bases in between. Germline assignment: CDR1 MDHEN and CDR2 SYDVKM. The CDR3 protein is CASSLGVRAYGYTF. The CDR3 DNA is TGTGCCAGCAGCCTGGGGGTGAGGGCTTATGGCTACACCTTC.

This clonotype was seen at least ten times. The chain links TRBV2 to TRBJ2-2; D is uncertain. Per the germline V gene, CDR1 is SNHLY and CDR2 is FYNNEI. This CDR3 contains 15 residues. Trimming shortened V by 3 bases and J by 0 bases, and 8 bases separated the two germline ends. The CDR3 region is CASSDLIANTGELFF. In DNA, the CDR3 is TGTGCCAGCAGTGATCTGATCGCGAACACCGGGGAGCTGTTTTTT.

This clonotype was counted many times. CDR3 amino acids: CSAGQGTQETQYF. Here the CDR3 DNA reads TGCAGTGCTGGACAGGGGACCCAAGAGACCCAGTACTTC. This chain joins TRBV20-1 and TRBJ2-5; 9 bases are shared with TRBD1. V lost 5 bases and J lost 1; bases outside the gene matches: 2. In germline, CDR1 is DFQATT, CDR2 SNEGSKA (reference sequence). There are 13 residues in the CDR3.

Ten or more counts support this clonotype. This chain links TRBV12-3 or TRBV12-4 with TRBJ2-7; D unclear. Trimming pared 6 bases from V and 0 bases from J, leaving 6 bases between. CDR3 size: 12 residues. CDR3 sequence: CASSFRSYEQYF. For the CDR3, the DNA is TGTGCCAGCAGCTTTCGCTCCTACGAGCAGTACTTC.

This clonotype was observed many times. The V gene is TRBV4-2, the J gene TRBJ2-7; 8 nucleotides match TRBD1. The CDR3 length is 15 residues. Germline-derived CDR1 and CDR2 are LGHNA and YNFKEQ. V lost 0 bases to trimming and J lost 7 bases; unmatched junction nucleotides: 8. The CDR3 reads CASSQDLRQGSEQYF. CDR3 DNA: TGTGCCAGCAGCCAAGATCTCAGACAGGGGAGTGAGCAGTACTTC.

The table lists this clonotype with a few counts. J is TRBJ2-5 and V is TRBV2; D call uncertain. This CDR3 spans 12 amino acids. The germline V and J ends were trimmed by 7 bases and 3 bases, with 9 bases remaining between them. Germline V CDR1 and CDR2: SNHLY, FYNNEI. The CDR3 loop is CASKRKEETQYF. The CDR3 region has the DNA TGTGCCAGCAAGAGGAAGGAAGAGACCCAGTACTTC.

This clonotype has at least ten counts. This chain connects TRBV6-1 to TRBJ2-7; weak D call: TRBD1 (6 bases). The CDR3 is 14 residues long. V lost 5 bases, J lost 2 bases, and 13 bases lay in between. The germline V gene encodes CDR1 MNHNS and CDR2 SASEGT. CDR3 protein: CASSQNRATYEQYF. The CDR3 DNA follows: TGTGCCAGCAGTCAAAACAGGGCTACCTACGAGCAGTACTTC.

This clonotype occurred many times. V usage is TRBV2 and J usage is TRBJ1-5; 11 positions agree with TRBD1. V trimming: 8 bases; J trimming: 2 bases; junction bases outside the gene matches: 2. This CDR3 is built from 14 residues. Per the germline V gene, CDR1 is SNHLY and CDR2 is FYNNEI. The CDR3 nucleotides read TGTGCCAGCGGACAGGGGGCACGCAATCAGCCCCAGCATTTT. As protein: CASGQGARNQPQHF.

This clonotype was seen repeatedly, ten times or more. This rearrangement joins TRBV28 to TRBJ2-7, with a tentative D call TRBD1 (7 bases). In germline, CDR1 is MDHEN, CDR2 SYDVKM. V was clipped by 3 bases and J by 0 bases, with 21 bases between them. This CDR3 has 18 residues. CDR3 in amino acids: CASSFLLIPGGSSYEQYF. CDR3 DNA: TGTGCCAGCAGTTTTCTTCTGATTCCAGGGGGGAGCTCCTACGAGCAGTACTTC.

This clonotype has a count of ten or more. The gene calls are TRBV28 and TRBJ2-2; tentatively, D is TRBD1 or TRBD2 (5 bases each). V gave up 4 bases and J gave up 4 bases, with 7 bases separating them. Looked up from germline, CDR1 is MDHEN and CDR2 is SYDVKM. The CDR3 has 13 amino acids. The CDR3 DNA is TGTGCCAGCAGTTGGGACGGCACCGGGGAGCTGTTTTTT. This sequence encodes CASSWDGTGELFF.